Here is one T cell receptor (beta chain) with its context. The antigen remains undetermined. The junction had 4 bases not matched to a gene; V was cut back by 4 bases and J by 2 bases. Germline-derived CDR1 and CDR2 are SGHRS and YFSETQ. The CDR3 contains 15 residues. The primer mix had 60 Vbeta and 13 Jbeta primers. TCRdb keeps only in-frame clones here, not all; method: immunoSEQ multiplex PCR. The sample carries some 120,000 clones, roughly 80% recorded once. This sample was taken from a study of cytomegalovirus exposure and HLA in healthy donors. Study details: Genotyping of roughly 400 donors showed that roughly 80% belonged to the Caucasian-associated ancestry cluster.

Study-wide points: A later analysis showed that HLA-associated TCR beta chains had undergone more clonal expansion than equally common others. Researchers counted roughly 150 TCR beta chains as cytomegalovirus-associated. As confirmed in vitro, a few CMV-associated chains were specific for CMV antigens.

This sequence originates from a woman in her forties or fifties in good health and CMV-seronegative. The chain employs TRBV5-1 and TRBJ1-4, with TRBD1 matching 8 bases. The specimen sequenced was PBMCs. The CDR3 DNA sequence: TGCGCCAGCAGCCAAAGGACAGGGACTAATGAAAAACTGTTTTTT. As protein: CASSQRTGTNEKLFF.